Sequencing of this T cell receptor (beta chain) was carried out in a study of blood T cell repertoires in COVID-19. Overall study: The origin of the acute and convalescent COVID-19 samples was the United States, Italy and Spain. Nucleic acid was either cDNA or gDNA, and it came from T cells, B-cell-depleted T cells, or PBMCs.

Original data processing: Scientists estimated how many nucleated cells there were by amplifying reference gene primers. The data were produced by immunoSEQ multiplex PCR, yet TCRdb's version contains in-frame clones alone and is incomplete. The D gene and trimming were derived from the DNA, and the V and J assignments and clone size from that table. The sample contains hundreds of thousands of clones, around 86% of which appear only once. Input material: peripheral blood. The origin of this receptor is a human donor in a cohort sampled during active COVID-19.

Here the CDR3 DNA reads TGTGCCATCAGTGAGACTCGTGTTGACACAGATACGCAGTATTTT. Translating gives CAISETRVDTDTQYF. The chain links TRBV10-3 to TRBJ2-3; no definite D call. This CDR3 has 15 residues. The germline gives CDR1 ENHRY, CDR2 SYGVKD. Trimming pared 2 bases from V and 2 bases from J, leaving 11 bases between.